The 28 T cell receptor beta chains below come from one sample, sequenced in a study of T-cell memory formation after mild COVID-19. TCRdb re-called the 5' RACE reads with MiXCR, one entry per CDR3 protein. There are roughly 400,000 distinct CDR3 sequences in the sample; around 24% occur only once, and 8.8% lies in the top ten. Sequencing was performed on PBMCs or a T cell subset sorted from them (not recorded which). The receptors shown here come from an adult woman who had mild COVID-19 (a few samples of this study predate the infection). Cell type and time point are not known.

This clonotype showed up just once. The V call is TRBV2, the J call TRBJ2-7, with D possibly TRBD1 on 6 matching bases. CDR1 is SNHLY and CDR2 is FYNNEI in the germline V gene. The CDR3 spans 16 residues. The germline V and J ends were trimmed by 6 bases and 3 bases, with 21 bases remaining between them. CDR3 loop: CASRFTGMGTNYEQYF. The CDR3 region has the DNA TGTGCCAGCAGATTCACAGGGATGGGGACAAACTACGAGCAGTACTTC. Full variable domain (missing parts from reference TRBV2 and TRBJ2-7): EPEVTQTPSHQVTQMGQEVILRCVPISNHLYFYWYRQILGQKVEFLVSFYNNEISEKSEIFDDQFSVERPDGSNFTLKIRSTKLEDSAMYFCASRFTGMGTNYEQYFGPGTRLTVT.

V is TRBV7-8 and J is TRBJ2-2; 9 nucleotides line up with TRBD2. The germline V gene encodes CDR1 SGHVS and CDR2 FQNEAQ. The CDR3 runs 17 residues. Germline trimming cut 2 bases from V and 0 bases from J; bases unmatched to any gene: 4. CDR3 amino acids: CASSLKRGVPNTGELFF. The CDR3 coding sequence is TGTGCCAGCAGCTTAAAGCGGGGGGTCCCGAACACCGGGGAGCTGTTTTTT. Full variable domain (rest looked up from reference TRBV7-8 and TRBJ2-2): GAGVSQSPRYKVAKRGQDVALRCDPISGHVSLFWYQQALGQGPEFLTYFQNEAQLDKSGLPSDRFFAERPEGSVSTLKIQRTQQEDSAVYLCASSLKRGVPNTGELFFGEGSRLTVL.

The chain is built from TRBV12-3 or TRBV12-4 and TRBJ2-7; weak D call: TRBD2 (5 bases). CDR3 length: 11 amino acids. The V end was cut by 6 bases, the J end by 7 bases, with 10 bases between. The CDR3 here is CASRSGLEQYF. The CDR3 bases are TGTGCCAGCAGGTCGGGGTTGGAGCAGTACTTC.

The rearrangement links TRBV18 to TRBJ1-3, with D uncertain. V shed 4 bases and J shed 0 bases, with 10 bases lying between them. Germline V gene lookup returns CDR1 KGHSH and CDR2 LQKENI. The CDR3 runs 15 residues. The CDR3 loop reads CASSQEKYSGNTIYF. CDR3 coding DNA: TGTGCCAGCTCACAGGAGAAATACTCTGGAAACACCATATATTTT.

This clonotype was counted ten times or more. The V gene is TRBV6-5, the J gene TRBJ2-2; D uncertain. The V gene's germline CDR1 is MNHEY and CDR2 SVGAGI. Trimming cost V 4 bases and J 4 bases, with 4 bases left between them. This CDR3 has 12 amino acids. The CDR3 DNA is TGTGCCAGCAGTTCCCCCACCGGGGAGCTGTTTTTT. Amino acids: CASSSPTGELFF.

V is TRBV20-1 and J is TRBJ2-7; D might be TRBD1 or TRBD2, each matching 5 bases. The germline CDR1 and CDR2 sequences are DFQATT and SNEGSKA (reference sequence). CDR3 size: 14 residues. The V gene lost 5 bases and the J gene lost 1 base, with 15 bases spanning the gap. The DNA of the CDR3 is TGCAGTGCTGGGGAACGGGACCGGTCCTACGAGCAGTACTTC. It is translated as CSAGERDRSYEQYF.

The V gene is TRBV12-3 or TRBV12-4, the J gene TRBJ1-2; TRBD1 matches 8 bases. The CDR3 length is 13 residues. Unmatched junction bases numbered 8, after V lost 5 bases and J lost 9 bases. CDR3 nucleotides: TGTGCCAGCAGTCACGACAGGGGCAGAAGCTACACCTTC. This gives the protein CASSHDRGRSYTF.

The chain has TRBV28 and TRBJ2-1; D possibly corresponds to TRBD2 (6 bases). This CDR3 region has 13 residues. The V end was cut by 2 bases, the J end by 9 bases, with 11 bases between. Germline V gene data show CDR1 as MDHEN and CDR2 as SYDVKM. The CDR3 DNA is TGTGCCAGCAGTTTAGGCGGGGTGCGTGAGCAGTTCTTC. It yields the protein CASSLGGVREQFF.

The chain joins TRBV18 to TRBJ2-7; no clear D gene. V shed 3 bases and J shed 2 bases, with 11 bases lying between them. Germline CDR1 is KGHSH and CDR2 is LQKENI. The length of the CDR3 is 14 residues. CDR3: CASSPPRPAYEQYF. CDR3 nucleotide sequence: TGTGCCAGCTCACCTCCCAGGCCCGCCTACGAGCAGTACTTC.

The chain is built from TRBV12-3 or TRBV12-4 and TRBJ2-5; D could derive from TRBD1 or TRBD2 (5 bases each). Trimming left V 5 bases short and J 7 bases short, with 14 bases between. The CDR3 loop spans 13 amino acids. As DNA, the CDR3 is TGTGCCAGCAGTAGTGGGGGTGCGGGGACCCAGTACTTC. Translating it yields CASSSGGAGTQYF.

The V gene is TRBV20-1, the J gene TRBJ1-2; 7 positions agree with TRBD1. Germline CDR1 reads DFQATT; CDR2 reads SNEGSKA (reference sequence). CDR3 length: 13 amino acids. J gave up 8 bases and V 5 bases, and 11 bases lay outside the gene matches. The CDR3 DNA sequence: TGCAGTGCTCCGATAAGGGACAGACACGGCTACACCTTC. Translating it yields CSAPIRDRHGYTF.

V is TRBV5-1 and J is TRBJ1-2; D unclear. Germline V CDR1 and CDR2: SGHRS, YFSETQ. This CDR3 has 12 residues. Trimming stripped 5 bases from V and 4 bases from J, with 9 bases between. Written as DNA, the CDR3 is TGCGCCAGCAGGAGTGGCCGCTATGGCTACACCTTC. Translating it yields CASRSGRYGYTF. Using reference TRBV5-1 and TRBJ1-2 for the parts outside the CDR3, the full variable domain is KAGVTQTPRYLIKTRGQQVTLSCSPISGHRSVSWYQQTPGQGLQFLFEYFSETQRNKGNFPGRFSGRQFSNSRSEMNVSTLELGDSALYLCASRSGRYGYTFGSGTRLTVV.

This clonotype was seen a few times. The J gene is TRBJ2-7, the V gene TRBV6-2 or TRBV6-3; TRBD1 is a possible D gene (6 bases). V was cut by 5 bases and J by 0 bases, with 11 bases left in between. Germline V gives CDR1 MNHEY, CDR2 SVGEGT. The CDR3 loop spans 14 amino acids. The CDR3 DNA reads as TGTGCCAGCAGTCCAGGGGTCGTCTCCTACGAGCAGTACTTC. Translated: CASSPGVVSYEQYF.

V is TRBV5-1 and J is TRBJ2-1, with D hard to call. The length of the CDR3 is 12 residues. CDR1 SGHRS and CDR2 YFSETQ come from the germline V gene. The V and J ends lost 2 bases and 5 bases respectively, with 5 bases between them. The chain's CDR3 is CASSLMDNEQFF. For the CDR3, the DNA is TGCGCCAGCAGCTTAATGGACAATGAGCAGTTCTTC.

This clonotype was observed a handful of times. The chain joins TRBV5-1 to TRBJ2-1; D unresolved. V shed 1 base and J shed 6 bases, with 5 bases lying between them. CDR1 is SGHRS and CDR2 is YFSETQ in the germline V gene. The CDR3 spans 12 residues. The CDR3 spells CASSLPFNEQFF. In DNA form, the CDR3 reads TGCGCCAGCAGCTTGCCGTTCAATGAGCAGTTCTTC.

In its sample, this clonotype was seen once. CDR3 residues: CASSFGQNEKLFF. DNA for the CDR3: TGTGCCAGCAGTTTCGGGCAGAATGAAAAACTGTTTTTT. The V call is TRBV12-3 or TRBV12-4, the J call TRBJ1-4; D gene uncertain. Trimming left V 3 bases short and J 5 bases short, with 7 bases between. The CDR3 spans 13 residues.

The chain has TRBV30 and TRBJ1-3, with D tentatively TRBD1 (5 bases). This CDR3 has 16 residues. Germline CDR1 GTSNPN, CDR2 SVGIG (reference sequence). Between the trimmed V and J ends, which lost 5 bases and 4 bases, there was a span of 21 bases. The CDR3 reads CAWGQSVTAAGNTIYF. DNA for the CDR3: TGTGCCTGGGGGCAGTCTGTGACAGCGGCAGGAAACACCATATATTTT. Full variable domain (rest looked up from reference TRBV30 and TRBJ1-3): SQTIHQWPATLVQPVGSPLSLECTVEGTSNPNLYWYRQAAGRGLQLLFYSVGIGQISSEVPQNLSASRPQDRQFILSSKKLLLSDSGFYLCAWGQSVTAAGNTIYFGEGSWLTVV.

The chain combines TRBV20-1 with TRBJ1-5; D is undetermined. The CDR3 loop spans 12 amino acids. Germline V lookup: CDR1 DFQATT, CDR2 SNEGSKA (reference sequence). V lost 6 bases, J lost 5 bases, and 11 bases lay in between. The CDR3 region is CSARTGDQPQHF. CDR3 DNA sequence: TGCAGTGCCCGAACCGGGGATCAGCCCCAGCATTTT.

The J gene is TRBJ1-1, the V gene TRBV29-1; no clear D gene. This CDR3 comprises 14 residues. Between the trimmed V and J ends, which lost 1 base and 1 base, there was a span of 10 bases. CDR1 SQVTM and CDR2 ANQGSEA come from the germline V gene. The CDR3 is CSVEGSPRNTEAFF. The DNA of the CDR3 is TGCAGCGTTGAAGGGTCGCCTCGGAACACTGAAGCTTTCTTT.

This clonotype turned up a few times. This sequence joins TRBV7-3 and TRBJ1-1, with 7 positions matching TRBD1. V shed 4 bases and J 3 bases; nucleotides not matched to a gene: 2. This CDR3 contains 13 residues. Germline lookup yields CDR1 SGHTA and CDR2 FQGTGA. CDR3 in DNA: TGTGCCAGCAGCTGGGACAGCTACACTGAAGCTTTCTTT. This codes for CASSWDSYTEAFF.

This chain links TRBV9 with TRBJ2-1; 11 nucleotides agree with TRBD1. This CDR3 region has 17 residues. Germline V CDR1 and CDR2: SGDLS, YYNGEE. J gave up 3 bases and V 0 bases, and 5 bases lay outside the gene matches. The CDR3 bases are TGTGCCAGCAGCGTAGCACGGACAGGGGGCGGCTACAATGAGCAGTTCTTC. Translated: CASSVARTGGGYNEQFF.

This clonotype appeared a few times. The chain joins TRBV25-1 to TRBJ2-1; D gene ambiguous. V was trimmed by 4 bases and J by 6 bases, leaving 13 bases between them. The CDR3 length is 14 residues. Germline V gene data show CDR1 as MGHDK and CDR2 as SYGVNS. CDR3 DNA: TGTGCCAGCAGTGGAGACCGCCGGGTCAATGAGCAGTTCTTC. Residues: CASSGDRRVNEQFF. Supplemented by reference TRBV25-1 and TRBJ2-1, the full variable domain reads EADIYQTPRYLVIGTGKKITLECSQTMGHDKMYWYQQDPGMELHLIHYSYGVNSTEKGDLSSESTVSRIRTEHFPLTLESARPSHTSQYLCASSGDRRVNEQFFGPGTRLTVL.

In regard to this clonotype: A much larger clone lies a single base off, so this may be a read error. The rearrangement joins TRBV20-1 to TRBJ1-2; D is uncertain. The CDR3 loop spans 12 amino acids. CDR1 and CDR2 from the germline V gene are DFQATT and SNEGSKA (reference sequence). V was trimmed by 5 bases and J by 6 bases, leaving 13 bases between them. The CDR3 bases are TGCAGTGCTCCCACAGCTGATGATGGCTACACCTTC. This sequence encodes CSAPTADDGYTF.

This clonotype was found many times. The chain is built from TRBV5-1 and TRBJ2-4; 11 bases are a match to TRBD1. The CDR3 length is 15 residues. With 4 bases clipped from V and 4 bases from J, the junction kept 4 bases outside the gene matches. Germline values: CDR1 SGHRS, CDR2 YFSETQ. CDR3 amino acids: CASSGDRGIKNIQYF. The CDR3 region has the DNA TGCGCCAGCAGCGGGGACAGGGGGATTAAAAACATTCAGTACTTC. Full variable domain (rest looked up from reference TRBV5-1 and TRBJ2-4): KAGVTQTPRYLIKTRGQQVTLSCSPISGHRSVSWYQQTPGQGLQFLFEYFSETQRNKGNFPGRFSGRQFSNSRSEMNVSTLELGDSALYLCASSGDRGIKNIQYFGAGTRLSVL.

The chain combines TRBV7-9 with TRBJ2-1; D uncertain. The CDR3 extends over 15 amino acids. Trimming left V 0 bases short and J 4 bases short, with 10 bases between. Germline V gene data show CDR1 as SEHNR and CDR2 as FQNEAQ (reference sequence). The CDR3 region has the DNA TGTGCCAGCAGCTTAGCAATAACGGATTACAATGAGCAGTTCTTC. Protein product: CASSLAITDYNEQFF.

The sample holds a few counts of this clonotype. V is TRBV7-8 and J is TRBJ2-3; 9 bases map to TRBD2. The V and J ends lost 6 bases and 1 base, in that order; junction bases with no gene match: 14. Germline CDR1 SGHVS, CDR2 FQNEAQ. The CDR3 extends over 18 amino acids. CDR3 sequence reads: CASRGGRLAGPRTDTQYF. The DNA for the CDR3 is TGTGCCAGCAGGGGGGGGAGGCTAGCGGGACCCCGCACAGATACGCAGTATTTT.

This clonotype was seen a few times. This CDR3 is CASSLAWTGGQETQYF. DNA for the CDR3: TGTGCCAGCAGCTTAGCATGGACAGGGGGGCAAGAGACCCAGTACTTC. The chain employs TRBV7-2 and TRBJ2-5; 10 nucleotides match TRBD1. The CDR3 length is 16 residues. Per the germline V gene, CDR1 is SGHTA and CDR2 is FQGNSA. J lost 2 bases, V lost 0 bases, and 3 bases had no gene match.

This sequence joins TRBV5-1 and TRBJ2-3, with TRBD2 identical over 11 bases. V shed 4 bases and J 6 bases; nucleotides not matched to a gene: 13. CDR1 and CDR2 from the germline V gene are SGHRS and YFSETQ. This CDR3 is 17 amino acids long. This CDR3 is CASSPETTSGVPDTQYF. CDR3 in DNA: TGCGCCAGCAGCCCCGAAACGACTAGCGGGGTCCCCGATACGCAGTATTTT.